This T cell receptor (beta chain) is drawn from a study of T cells after yellow fever vaccination. This clonotype came up many times. What it binds is unknown. The study made its TCR cDNA through 5'RACE template switching. That step introduced a universal primer site along with UMIs. MiXCR, run by TCRdb on the 5' RACE reads, gives a single entry per CDR3 protein. This table has 350,000 to 450,000 distinct CDR3 sequences, over 5% appearing once. Findings of the study overall: Subsequent booster samples again held most clones from primary vaccination (96% CD4, about 90% CD8). The study noted that FACS-sorted repertoires could contain abundant clonotypes contaminating from the bulk population. Weaker overall, the secondary response nonetheless peaked faster (day 5 versus 15).

The sequenced sample was PBMCs, obtained 5 days after the yellow fever booster vaccination. This receptor was taken from a man aged 25-40 years who received the YFV17D yellow fever vaccine.

The CDR3 region is CSGKTGNQETQYF. The CDR3 DNA is TGCAGCGGTAAGACAGGGAACCAAGAGACCCAGTACTTC. This sequence joins TRBV29-1 and TRBJ2-5; 7 nucleotides match TRBD1. The CDR3 has 13 amino acids. V shed 7 bases and J 0 bases; nucleotides not matched to a gene: 5. Germline lookup yields CDR1 SQVTM and CDR2 ANQGSEA.